The 13 T cell receptor beta chains listed next were all sequenced from one sample in a study of blood T cell repertoires in COVID-19. Measured with immunoSEQ multiplex PCR; TCRdb has only the in-frame clones, and not every one. The sample lists 90,000 to 110,000 clones, 81% occurring once. The sequencing sample was made of peripheral blood. All receptors derive from a woman in her 70s with acute or convalescent COVID-19.

The V call is TRBV7-9, the J call TRBJ2-5; TRBD1 agrees at 10 bases. The CDR3 has 16 amino acids. The V gene's germline CDR1 is SEHNR and CDR2 FQNEAQ (reference sequence). The ends lost 1 base at V and 5 bases at J; junction bases unmatched: 7. DNA for the CDR3: TGTGCCAGCAGCTTAGGTGGAGACAGGGGGCGCGAGACCCAGTACTTC. It codes for CASSLGGDRGRETQYF.

The chain carries TRBV6-2 or TRBV6-3 and TRBJ2-7; 9 nucleotides agree with TRBD1. This CDR3 spans 14 amino acids. The germline CDR1 and CDR2 sequences are MNHEY and SVGEGT. J gave up 2 bases and V 5 bases, and 4 bases lay outside the gene matches. This chain's CDR3 is CASSRTGAAYEQYF. The CDR3 DNA follows: TGTGCCAGCAGTCGGACAGGGGCGGCCTACGAGCAGTACTTC.

The rearrangement uses TRBV11-2 and TRBJ1-1; D call uncertain. Germline CDR1 reads SGHAT; CDR2 reads FQNNGV. The CDR3 has 15 residues. Trimming took off 1 base at V and 4 bases at J, with 13 bases between the two ends. The CDR3 DNA follows: TGTGCCAGCAGCTTAGGAGGCGGCCGTGGCACTGAAGCTTTCTTT. Translating it yields CASSLGGGRGTEAFF.

The gene calls are TRBV21-1 and TRBJ2-7; the D call of TRBD1 is as the table states it, not checked on the DNA. TRBV21-1 is listed as a pseudogene. This CDR3 region has 17 residues. CDR3 bases: TGTGCCAGCAGCAAAGCGTTGGGGACAGCAACCTCCTACGAGCAGTACTTC. It is translated as CASSKALGTATSYEQYF.

CDR3 region: CASSMGRLKQETQYF. In nucleotides, the CDR3 is TGTGCCAGTAGTATGGGGCGACTGAAACAAGAGACCCAGTACTTC. The chain employs TRBV19 and TRBJ2-5, with D maybe TRBD1 (5 bases). This CDR3 is 15 amino acids long. Trimming stripped 3 bases from V and 2 bases from J, with 13 bases between. Germline values: CDR1 LNHDA, CDR2 SQIVND (reference sequence).

As concerns this clone: One junction end disagrees with the germline gene, perhaps due to a read error. The chain couples TRBV24-1 to TRBJ1-1; D is perhaps TRBD1 (5 bases). CDR3 size: 11 residues. The germline V gene has CDR1 KGHDR and CDR2 SFDVKD. The CDR3 loop reads CATSTGTKAFF. DNA for the CDR3: TGTGCCACCAGTACAGGCACTAAAGCTTTCTTT.

This chain uses TRBV30 with TRBJ1-1, with 10 bases identical to TRBD1. The CDR3 is 13 amino acids. Trimming removed 8 bases from V and 0 bases from J; junction bases left unmatched: 3. Germline V gives CDR1 GTSNPN, CDR2 SVGIG (reference sequence). The CDR3 DNA sequence: TGTGCCGGGACAGGGGAGATGAACACTGAAGCTTTCTTT. It is translated as CAGTGEMNTEAFF.

The chain uses TRBV9 and TRBJ2-3; TRBD2 aligns across 13 bases. The CDR3 totals 16 residues. The V and J ends lost 4 bases and 2 bases, in that order; junction bases with no gene match: 4. In germline, CDR1 is SGDLS, CDR2 YYNGEE. CDR3 coding DNA: TGTGCCAGCAGCCAGGGACTAGCGGGGCTCACAGATACGCAGTATTTT. This gives the protein CASSQGLAGLTDTQYF.

CDR3 nucleotides: TGTGCCAGCAGTCGGCGGGGGAACACCGGGGAGCTGTTTTTT. This translates into CASSRRGNTGELFF. The genes are TRBV6-5 and TRBJ2-2; TRBD2 is a possible D gene (6 bases). Trimming removed 5 bases from V and 1 base from J, with 8 bases in between. The CDR3 consists of 14 residues. Germline loops: CDR1 MNHEY, CDR2 SVGAGI.

This clone was seen only once. V is TRBV11-1 and J is TRBJ2-1, with D uncertain. The CDR3 has 13 amino acids. With 1 base removed from V and 5 bases from J, the gap between germline ends came to 6 bases. Germline V gene data show CDR1 as SGHAT and CDR2 as FQDESV (reference sequence). CDR3 protein: CASSLGTDNEQFF. CDR3 coding DNA: TGTGCCAGCAGCTTAGGAACGGACAATGAGCAGTTCTTC.

This chain joins TRBV28 and TRBJ1-2; 7 positions match TRBD1. The V gene end was trimmed by 8 bases and the J gene end by 4 bases; junction bases not matched to a gene: 7. Germline CDR1 MDHEN, CDR2 SYDVKM. CDR3 length equals 13 residues. For the CDR3, the DNA is TGTGCCAGCGGTCCGGGACAGCTCTATGGCTACACCTTC. It codes for CASGPGQLYGYTF.

The chain combines TRBV5-1 with TRBJ2-1, with 14 bases matching TRBD2. CDR3 length equals 15 residues. V was pared by 4 bases and J by 6 bases, with 3 bases of the junction left unmatched. The V gene's germline CDR1 is SGHRS and CDR2 YFSETQ. The CDR3 coding sequence is TGCGCCAGCAGCAGACTAGCGGGAGGGCCCAATGAGCAGTTCTTC. As protein: CASSRLAGGPNEQFF.

The chain has TRBV7-8 and TRBJ2-7; TRBD2 might be the D (6 bases). This CDR3 has 15 amino acids. The ends were cut back, 4 bases at V and 4 bases at J, with 17 bases in the middle. Germline CDR1 reads SGHVS; CDR2 reads FQNEAQ. CDR3 DNA sequence: TGTGCCAGCAGCTACCGGGACTCGCAGGCGTACGAGCAGTACTTC. Protein: CASSYRDSQAYEQYF.